This TCR beta chain was recovered during a study of graft-versus-host responses after intestinal transplantation. Overall study context: Recipients had transplants, and these were multivisceral, liver-intestinal, or isolated intestinal. Study-level findings and limits: Declining HvG levels early post-transplant were linked to peak circulating GvH clone levels.

As to this clone: Antigen unknown.

Clones were sequenced by immunoSEQ multiplex PCR, and TCRdb holds only the in-frame ones, with some missing. The sample has more than 95,000 clones; roughly nine tenths are singletons. The source is a human donor who received an intestinal transplant. Material: unstimulated CD4+ T cells sorted from spleen or lymph node cells, obtained before intestinal transplant.

This CDR3 reads CASSAGTGSKGYTF. The CDR3 region has the DNA TGTGCCAGCAGCGCCGGGACAGGGAGTAAAGGCTACACCTTC. The gene calls are TRBV7-2 and TRBJ1-2; 9 bases match TRBD1. Germline V gene lookup returns CDR1 SGHTA and CDR2 FQGNSA. V lost 5 bases to trimming and J lost 8 bases; unmatched junction nucleotides: 9. The CDR3 is made up of 14 amino acids. The full variable domain, in which reference TRBV7-2 and TRBJ1-2 provide the parts outside the CDR3, is GAGVSQSPSNKVTEKGKDVELRCDPISGHTALYWYRQSLGQGLEFLIYFQGNSAPDKSGLPSDRFSAERTGGSVSTLTIQRTQQEDSAVYLCASSAGTGSKGYTFGSGTRLTVV.